A single sample gave rise to the 21 T cell receptor beta chains below, sequenced in a study of blood T cell repertoires in COVID-19. Data came from immunoSEQ multiplex PCR; TCRdb stores just in-frame clones and leaves some out. Of about 150,000 clones in the sample, 87% are singletons; the top ten hold 4% to 5%. Sequencing was carried out using peripheral blood. The origin of the receptors is a woman aged 55 to 70 with active or convalescent COVID-19.

Turning to this clone: The conserved final phenylalanine or tryptophan is absent from the CDR3, which likely points to a read error. The limits of the CDR3 on the DNA are not certain, so only TCRdb's listed CDR3 is given. The chain combines TRBV2 with TRBJ2-7; the table assigns TRBD1, which was not confirmed against the DNA. Germline values: CDR1 SNHLY, CDR2 FYNNEI. Counting both end residues, the CDR3 totals 10 amino acids. CDR3 amino acids: CASSRDRPGI.

This chain uses TRBV4-1 with TRBJ1-4; D is undetermined. The CDR3 is 16 amino acids. V lost 1 base and J lost 2, with 11 bases in between. CDR1 and CDR2 from the germline V gene are MGHRA and YSYEKL. CDR3 amino acids: CASSQGGSPTNEKLFF. The CDR3 DNA sequence: TGCGCCAGCAGCCAAGGAGGGAGCCCGACTAATGAAAAACTGTTTTTT.

The rearrangement links TRBV6-2 or TRBV6-3 to TRBJ1-2; D remains ambiguous. The germline V gene encodes CDR1 MNHEY and CDR2 SVGEGT. This CDR3 has 12 amino acids. V shed 2 bases and J shed 3 bases, with 4 bases lying between them. This CDR3 reads CASSYRHYGYTF. The CDR3 DNA is TGTGCCAGCAGTTACCGTCACTATGGCTACACCTTC.

A note on this clone: The junction departs from germline at one end; a sequencing error may be responsible. The rearrangement links TRBV6-5 to TRBJ2-7, with 9 bases matching TRBD1. This CDR3 spans 13 amino acids. In germline, CDR1 is MNHEY, CDR2 SVGAGI. CDR3 residues: CASRGQGLYAQYF. CDR3 DNA: TGTGCCAGCAGGGGACAGGGACTCTACGCGCAGTACTTC.

This clone was observed a handful of times. The chain combines TRBV7-9 with TRBJ1-1, with a possible D match to TRBD1 (5 bases). The CDR3 covers 15 residues. Trimming removed 7 bases at V and 3 bases at J, with 18 bases between. The V gene's germline CDR1 is SEHNR and CDR2 FQNEAQ (reference sequence). The CDR3 nucleotides are TGTGCCAGCACCCAGGGACTTCTTTGGGACACTGAAGCTTTCTTT. It translates to CASTQGLLWDTEAFF. The full variable domain, with the rest looked up from reference TRBV7-9 and TRBJ1-1, is DTGVSQNPRHKITKRGQNVTFRCDPISEHNRLYWYRQTLGQGPEFLTYFQNEAQLEKSRLLSDRFSAERPKGSFSTLEIQRTEQGDSAMYLCASTQGLLWDTEAFFGQGTRLTVV.

This clone was seen just once. The V gene is TRBV4-1, the J gene TRBJ2-5; possibly TRBD1 for D (6 bases). V was shortened by 0 bases and J by 4 bases, with 15 bases between the two germline ends. Per the germline V gene, CDR1 is MGHRA and CDR2 is YSYEKL. This CDR3 spans 16 amino acids. The CDR3 nucleotides read TGCGCCAGCAGCCAAGATCGGTGGCAGGGGAGAGAGACCCAGTACTTC. It translates to CASSQDRWQGRETQYF.

The V and J genes are TRBV11-2 and TRBJ1-2, with D possibly matching TRBD1 (5 bases). Germline V gives CDR1 SGHAT, CDR2 FQNNGV. Trimming took 1 base from V and 7 from J, leaving 13 bases between them. CDR3 size: 14 residues. CDR3 in amino acids: CASSLGGGAGGYTF. CDR3 sequence (DNA): TGTGCCAGCAGCTTAGGTGGCGGGGCGGGTGGCTACACCTTC.

The J gene is TRBJ1-2, the V gene TRBV18; perhaps TRBD1 as D (6 bases). The CDR3 length is 14 residues. Germline loops: CDR1 KGHSH, CDR2 LQKENI. Trimming removed 3 bases from V and 4 bases from J, with 12 bases in between. As DNA, the CDR3 is TGTGCCAGCTCACCGTTGGACAGTAGCTATGGCTACACCTTC. It codes for CASSPLDSSYGYTF. Combining the CDR3 with reference TRBV18 and TRBJ1-2 gives the whole variable domain NAGVMQNPRHLVRRRGQEARLRCSPMKGHSHVYWYRQLPEEGLKFMVYLQKENIIDESGMPKERFSAEFPKEGPSILRIQQVVRGDSAAYFCASSPLDSSYGYTFGSGTRLTVV.

Comment on this clone: This sample includes further DNA sequences coding for the same CDR3. This chain connects TRBV12-3 or TRBV12-4 to TRBJ1-5; perhaps TRBD1 as D (6 bases). The V end was cut by 3 bases, the J end by 5 bases, with 8 bases between. The CDR3 loop spans 13 amino acids. In DNA, the CDR3 is TGTGCCAGCAGTTTTTCAGGGGATCAGCCCCAGCATTTT. It codes for CASSFSGDQPQHF.

The chain is built from TRBV9 and TRBJ2-5; 8 bases map to TRBD2. Germline lookup yields CDR1 SGDLS and CDR2 YYNGEE. The junction had 8 bases not matched to a gene; V was cut back by 0 bases and J by 1 base. This CDR3 region has 17 residues. CDR3 sequence (DNA): TGTGCCAGCAGCGTAGCCCTCCTTACTAGCGGCCAAGAGACCCAGTACTTC. Amino acids: CASSVALLTSGQETQYF.

The chain uses TRBV29-1 and TRBJ2-3; weak D call: TRBD1 (5 bases). This CDR3 has 14 amino acids. With 6 bases removed from V and 1 base from J, the gap between germline ends came to 14 bases. Germline lookup yields CDR1 SQVTM and CDR2 ANQGSEA. The CDR3 region is CSVGLLLGTDTQYF. The CDR3 nucleotides are TGCAGCGTGGGGCTACTACTTGGCACAGATACGCAGTATTTT.

The rearrangement uses TRBV3-1 (or the pseudogene TRBV3-2) and TRBJ2-3; no firm D call. Germline V gives CDR1 LGHDT, CDR2 YNNKEL (reference sequence). The CDR3 totals 14 residues. V was pared by 4 bases and J by 2 bases, with 10 bases between. CDR3 region: CASSPRINTDTQYF. As DNA, the CDR3 is TGTGCCAGCAGCCCGCGAATAAACACAGATACGCAGTATTTT.

This clone was picked up one time. The chain carries TRBV4-3 and TRBJ2-3; tentatively, D is TRBD2 (6 bases). The germline V and J ends were trimmed by 1 base and 5 bases, with 16 bases remaining between them. The CDR3 consists of 16 residues. The germline V gene has CDR1 LGHNA and CDR2 YSLEER. CDR3 coding DNA: TGCGCCAGCAGCCAAGGTTCCCTAGCGTCCATAGATACGCAGTATTTT. It translates to CASSQGSLASIDTQYF.

The V gene is TRBV10-3, the J gene TRBJ2-1; 10 bases align to TRBD2. The CDR3 has 15 residues. V lost 2 bases to trimming and J lost 3 bases; unmatched junction nucleotides: 1. CDR1 is ENHRY and CDR2 is SYGVKD in the germline V gene. The CDR3 bases are TGTGCCATCAGTGAGACTAGCGGGGACTACAATGAGCAGTTCTTC. Translated, it gives CAISETSGDYNEQFF.

As for this clone: A junction end diverges from the germline sequence, so it may reflect a read error. V usage is TRBV2 and J usage is TRBJ2-7; 9 bases are shared with TRBD1. Germline values: CDR1 SNHLY, CDR2 FYNNEI. The CDR3 is 12 residues long. The DNA of the CDR3 is TGTGCCAGCAGTCTCCTGGGACAGGGTGGAATCTTC. It codes for CASSLLGQGGIF.

DNA for the CDR3: TGTGCCAGCGCCGAGGTAAGCTCCTACGAGCAGTACTTC. This encodes CASAEVSSYEQYF. The J gene is TRBJ2-7, the V gene TRBV6-5; D call uncertain. This CDR3 comprises 13 residues. Germline values: CDR1 MNHEY, CDR2 SVGAGI. Trimming took 8 bases from V and 0 from J, leaving 11 bases between them.

This chain connects TRBV5-5 to TRBJ1-2; 9 nucleotides agree with TRBD1. J lost 8 bases, V lost 3 bases, and 8 bases had no gene match. The CDR3 covers 14 residues. Germline CDR1 reads SGHKS; CDR2 reads YYEKEE (reference sequence). CDR3 sequence reads: CASSSPGQGRGYTF. DNA of the CDR3: TGTGCCAGCAGCTCCCCGGGACAGGGCCGAGGCTACACCTTC.

The CDR3 nucleotides read TGTGCCAGCAGGGGACAGGGAGATACTGAAGCTTTCTTT. Translated: CASRGQGDTEAFF. V is TRBV6-5 and J is TRBJ1-1; the match to TRBD1 covers 9 bases. Germline CDR1 and CDR2: MNHEY and SVGAGI. V was clipped by 6 bases and J by 5 bases; unmatched bases: 4. The CDR3 has 13 residues.

The chain carries TRBV4-3 and TRBJ1-2; 8 bases are shared with TRBD1. Germline V gives CDR1 LGHNA, CDR2 YSLEER. The CDR3 is 16 residues long. Trimming took 4 bases from V and 2 from J; bases not matched to a gene: 9. The CDR3 coding sequence is TGCGCCAGCAGCCCGAGGACAGGGAGGATAAACTATGGCTACACCTTC. Protein: CASSPRTGRINYGYTF.

J is TRBJ2-7 and V is TRBV7-2; 7 bases are a match to TRBD2. CDR1 and CDR2 from the germline V gene are SGHTA and FQGNSA. J lost 2 bases, V lost 1 base, and 8 bases had no gene match. This CDR3 is built from 16 residues. CDR3 amino acids: CASSLEQLANTYEQYF. CDR3 DNA: TGTGCCAGCAGCTTAGAACAACTAGCGAACACCTACGAGCAGTACTTC.

The table lists this clone with a count of one. Written as DNA, the CDR3 is TGTGCCAGCTCACCCGGGACTGTCTACGAGCAGTACTTC. It yields the protein CASSPGTVYEQYF. The chain uses TRBV18 and TRBJ2-7, with a tentative D call TRBD2 (6 bases). Germline assignment: CDR1 KGHSH and CDR2 LQKENI. The CDR3 has 13 residues. The V end was cut by 3 bases, the J end by 3 bases, with 9 bases between.